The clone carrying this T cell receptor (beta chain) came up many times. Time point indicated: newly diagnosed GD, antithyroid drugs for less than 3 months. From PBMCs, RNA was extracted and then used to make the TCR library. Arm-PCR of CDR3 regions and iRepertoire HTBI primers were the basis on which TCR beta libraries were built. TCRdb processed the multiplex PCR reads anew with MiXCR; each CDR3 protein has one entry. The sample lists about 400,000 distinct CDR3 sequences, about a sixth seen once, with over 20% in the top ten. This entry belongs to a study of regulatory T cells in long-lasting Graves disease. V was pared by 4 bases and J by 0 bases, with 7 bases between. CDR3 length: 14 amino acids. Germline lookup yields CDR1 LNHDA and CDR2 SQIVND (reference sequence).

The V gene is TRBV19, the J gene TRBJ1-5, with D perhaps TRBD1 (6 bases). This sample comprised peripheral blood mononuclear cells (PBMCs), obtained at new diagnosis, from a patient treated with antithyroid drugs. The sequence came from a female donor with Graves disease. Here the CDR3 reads CASSRQDSNQPQHF. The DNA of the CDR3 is TGTGCCAGTAGTAGACAGGATAGCAATCAGCCCCAGCATTTT.